Below, 5 T cell receptor beta chains from the same sample are listed, as sequenced in a study of control samples from healthy donors and cancer patients. The table came from immunoSEQ multiplex PCR; TCRdb's copy has only in-frame clones and leaves some out. The sample consists of around 100,000 clones, roughly 89% of them appearing once. The sample consisted of PBMCs. The receptors derive from a man between 60 and 75 years old with lung cancer.

This clone was recorded once. J is TRBJ2-2 and V is TRBV7-6; 7 positions match TRBD1. CDR1 is SGHVS, CDR2 FNYEAQ, per germline. The CDR3 totals 17 residues. V dropped 5 bases and J dropped 0; count of bases not matched to a gene: 9. CDR3 coding DNA: TGTGCCAGCAGCCCCCGTGAAGGGACAGCGAACACCGGGGAGCTGTTTTTT. Translated: CASSPREGTANTGELFF.

The CDR3 region is CASRPWTGNGYTF. The CDR3 DNA reads as TGTGCCAGCAGACCCTGGACGGGGAATGGCTACACCTTC. V and J are TRBV6-5 and TRBJ1-2; D unresolved. V gave up 6 bases and J gave up 6 bases, with 14 bases separating them. CDR1 is MNHEY and CDR2 is SVGAGI in the germline V gene. The CDR3 loop spans 13 amino acids.

In DNA, the CDR3 is TGTGCCAGCAGTGCACGGCGGGGTGCGAACACCGGGGAGCTGTTTTTT. Its translation is CASSARRGANTGELFF. The chain joins TRBV25-1 to TRBJ2-2; maybe TRBD2 (6 bases). CDR1 MGHDK and CDR2 SYGVNS come from the germline V gene. There are 16 residues in the CDR3. V lost 4 bases, J lost 0 bases, and 12 bases lay in between. Looking up the rest from reference TRBV25-1 and TRBJ2-2 gives the full variable domain: EADIYQTPRYLVIGTGKKITLECSQTMGHDKMYWYQQDPGMELHLIHYSYGVNSTEKGDLSSESTVSRIRTEHFPLTLESARPSHTSQYLCASSARRGANTGELFFGEGSRLTVL.

This sequence joins TRBV18 and TRBJ2-7, with 10 bases fitting TRBD1. Losses at the gene ends were 6 bases for V and 5 bases for J; bases not matched to a gene: 10. Germline CDR1 reads KGHSH; CDR2 reads LQKENI. This CDR3 has 15 amino acids. The CDR3 sequence: CASSPYRGTGDEQYV. The CDR3 coding sequence is TGTGCCAGCTCTCCCTATCGCGGGACAGGGGACGAGCAGTACGTC.

This clone was recorded a few times. Other DNA variants within this sample encode the same CDR3. The CDR3 sequence is CASSPQAGTEAFF. DNA of the CDR3: TGTGCCAGCAGCCCCCAGGCGGGGACTGAAGCTTTCTTT. The rearrangement joins TRBV7-9 to TRBJ1-1; the D is unclear. The CDR3 length is 13 residues. Germline values: CDR1 SEHNR, CDR2 FQNEAQ (reference sequence). V gave up 5 bases and J gave up 5 bases, with 12 bases separating them.